Listed below are T cell receptor beta chains from one sample, sequenced in a study of response to subunit inactivated influenza vaccine. TCRdb re-called the RT-PCR reads through MiXCR, storing one row per CDR3 protein. The sample consists of more than 700,000 distinct CDR3 sequences, around 20% of them appearing once. The sequences come from PBMCs from blood, collected roughly 5 days after vaccination. The receptors were sampled from a man aged 50-60 years who received an inactivated influenza vaccine. Both conserved end residues are part of each CDR3. D genes are given only for firm matches. Clone size is not always given. Where it is, it says once, few, many or a class for expanded clones.

J | size | D | V | CDR3 | DNA
TRBJ2-7 | many | - | TRBV7-9 | CASSLLGTSLGEQYF | TGTGCCAGCAGCTTATTAGGGACGTCCTTGGGGGAGCAGTACTTC
TRBJ1-5 | - | - | TRBV5-1 | CASSSTGADYQPQHF | TGCGCCAGCAGCTCAACCGGGGCCGACTATCAGCCCCAGCATTTT
TRBJ1-6 | many | - | TRBV10-2 | CAVRLAGVDYNSPLHF | TGCGCCGTCCGGTTGGCGGGGGTTGACTATAATTCACCCCTCCACTTT
TRBJ2-5 | - | - | TRBV10-3 | CAIRVPGETQYF | TGTGCCATCAGAGTACCGGGAGAGACCCAGTACTTC
TRBJ2-3 | few | - | TRBV15 | CATSRPEVWGDTQYF | TGTGCCACCAGCAGACCTGAAGTCTGGGGCGATACGCAGTATTTT
TRBJ2-7 | few | TRBD2 | TRBV12-3/TRBV12-4 | CASSGPSTSGGHEQYF | TGTGCCAGCAGTGGGCCCTCAACTAGCGGGGGACACGAGCAGTACTTC
TRBJ2-7 | - | - | TRBV7-9 | CASSSVYSPYEQYF | TGTGCCAGCAGCTCGGTATACTCCCCCTACGAGCAGTACTTC
TRBJ1-1 | few | - | TRBV6-1 | CASSEAIPRTEAFF | TGTGCCAGCAGTGAAGCGATCCCGCGCACTGAAGCTTTCTTT
TRBJ2-1 | - | TRBD2 | TRBV11-2 | CASSFIGWGGRAYNEQFF | TGTGCCAGCAGCTTTATCGGCTGGGGGGGGAGGGCCTACAATGAGCAGTTCTTC
TRBJ2-7 | few | - | TRBV7-9 | CASSLGSGRLAGYEQYF | TGTGCCAGCAGCTTAGGCTCGGGGCGGCTAGCTGGCTACGAGCAGTACTTC
TRBJ2-7 | few | TRBD2 | TRBV7-2 | CASSPGGLARNYEQYF | TGTGCCAGCAGCCCGGGGGGGTTGGCCAGAAACTACGAGCAGTACTTC
TRBJ1-1 | few | - | TRBV28 | CASSLRRASEAFF | TGTGCCAGCAGTCTCCGGAGGGCGTCTGAAGCTTTCTTT
TRBJ2-7 | - | - | TRBV15 | CATSRDGGLASYEQYF | TGTGCCACCAGCAGAGATGGGGGGCTAGCTTCCTACGAGCAGTACTTC
TRBJ2-7 | few | - | TRBV20-1 | CSATPGLYEQYF | TGCAGTGCTACCCCGGGACTTTACGAGCAGTACTTC
TRBJ1-2 | few | - | TRBV6-1 | CASGPWGGYTF | TGTGCCAGCGGGCCATGGGGGGGCTACACCTTC
TRBJ2-7 | few | - | TRBV3-1 | CASSETGQQYF | TGTGCCAGCAGCGAGACAGGTCAGCAGTACTTC
TRBJ2-7 | few | - | TRBV7-9 | CASSPRVLLSYEQYF | TGTGCCAGCAGCCCCCGGGTCCTCCTCTCCTACGAGCAGTACTTC
TRBJ2-7 | few | - | TRBV20-1 | CSARGGASAHEQYF | TGCAGTGCTAGGGGCGGGGCGAGTGCCCACGAGCAGTACTTC
TRBJ1-1 | - | - | TRBV5-6 | CASSPGVGYTEAFF | TGTGCCAGCAGCCCCGGGGTGGGCTACACTGAAGCTTTCTTT
TRBJ2-7 | few | - | TRBV7-8 | CASSPLRIGGRTYEQYF | TGTGCCAGCAGCCCGCTAAGGATCGGGGGCAGGACCTACGAGCAGTACTTC
TRBJ2-2 | once | - | TRBV5-6 | CASSLTGHLNTGELFF | TGTGCCAGCAGCCTCACCGGACATTTGAACACCGGGGAGCTGTTTTTT
TRBJ2-2 | few | TRBD2 | TRBV20-1 | CSAPREEWTGELFF | TGCAGTGCACCACGGGAGGAATGGACCGGGGAGCTGTTTTTT